The entry below gives a single T cell receptor beta chain sequence along with its context. The specificity of this receptor is unknown. Base qualities are missing; no much larger clone stands one base away. The sample is drawn from a study of T cells in Graves' hyperthyroidism and ophthalmopathy (dated by TCRdb to about 2019). Regarding the research as a whole: Peripheral blood samples were taken at the time of initial diagnosis, prior to any treatment. The 100 or so discovery patients were divided at random into training and test sets in a 7:3 ratio. An independent validation cohort of about 19 hyperthyroidism patients and about 16 patients who later progressed to ophthalmopathy tested prospective prediction of ophthalmopathy. TCR V-J signatures able to tell the groups apart were searched for in a discovery cohort of 90 to 100 patients, of whom over 40 had Graves' ophthalmopathy and 57 had stable Graves' hyperthyroidism. According to the paper, TCR Vbeta CDR3 sequencing was carried out on about 140 peripheral blood samples, which came from under 50 ophthalmopathy, under 85 hyperthyroidism and roughly 17 progressor patients. Following sampling, methimazole starting at 30 mg daily was given to hyperthyroidism patients, and high-dose intravenous methylprednisolone was given to ophthalmopathy patients. Thyroid tissue and blood T-cell repertoires from six Graves' hyperthyroidism patients were also compared in the study.

The paper's findings and limits, for the study overall: No statistical method was used to fix the sample size in advance, and group allocation was not hidden from the investigators. In validation, the model predicted progression to ophthalmopathy a median of roughly 6.1 months before onset, with roughly 71% sensitivity and 72.22% specificity. A 13 V-J signature model separated ophthalmopathy from stable hyperthyroidism, with 87.88% sensitivity and about 81% specificity in cross-validation and 80%/75% in testing. Most expanded thyroid clonotypes (frequency above 0.001) were also found in blood, which suggests that blood repertoires may mirror thyroid immune responses.

The TCR beta CDR3 regions were amplified from RNA transcripts. The first round of RT-PCR for the TCR CDR3 was performed with the HTBI primer set and the Qiagen OneStep RT-PCR kit. Libraries were constructed in a second round of multiplex PCR, after which size selection and purification were carried out. Sequencing of the libraries was done on an Illumina HiSeq2000 using paired-end 100 bp reads. The original methods were these. SOAPnuke was used to process the raw data, removing reads that contained adapters or uncalled bases, had a mean Phred below 15, or lacked an exact match to the constant primer or identifier. High-quality paired reads were merged using COPE v1.2.5, and each unique nucleotide sequence was defined as a clonotype. MiTCR v1.1 was used to align the clonotypes against IMGT TRBV, TRBD and TRBJ reference segments. The analysis included only V-J combinations with a frequency above 0.0001, which together covered over 98% of the repertoires. A TCS score was defined as the ratio between F50 (clonal expansion) and ExV (chaos), using BLOSUM62-based TCRdist between CDR3 peptides within each V-J. Welch's t-statistics and random forest reduced 500 to 550 V-J features to roughly 13, which were used in a naive Bayes classifier (R e1071). TCRdb applied fastp at Q25 and MiXCR to the public reads, then kept only in-frame beta chains. A single entry per CDR3 protein holds the most common genes and DNA from its merged rows. These V and J calls rely on TCRdb rather than the paper's analysis. Within this sample are 250,000 to 300,000 distinct CDR3 sequences, with more than 12% of them counted one time only. 10% to 15% of the sample is held by the ten biggest clonotypes.

Hyperthyroidism patients were newly diagnosed, with disease duration under 2 months, and aged 18 to 65 years. Any patient with an uncontrolled infection, another autoimmune disease, pregnancy or lactation was excluded. Clinical symptoms, serum thyroxine and TRAb, thyroid ultrasound, and orbital computed tomography formed the basis for the diagnoses. Blood from progressor patients was collected at the time of first diagnosis with hyperthyroidism, before any ophthalmopathy symptoms had appeared. PBMCs were isolated from about 10 ml of fresh peripheral blood by Ficoll-Paque density gradient centrifugation. Progressor patients were defined as those initially diagnosed with Graves' hyperthyroidism in whom ophthalmopathy developed during follow-up. Trizol reagent was used to extract total RNA, and RNA quality was then checked on an Agilent 2100 Bioanalyzer. The receptor was isolated from a woman aged 40-49 years with Graves' hyperthyroidism that later progressed to Graves' ophthalmopathy. Sample: blood.

The CDR3 loop reads CASSRWWEAPTKHSYEQYF. The nucleotide sequence reads as follows: TGCGCCAGCAGCCGGTGGTGGGAGGCCCCCACTAAACACTCCTACGAGCAGTACTTC. The V and J genes are TRBV4-1 and TRBJ2-7, with a tentative D gene TRBD2 over 6 matching bases. The CDR3 covers 19 residues, taking in both the cysteine and the phenylalanine. Only the CDR3 part of the read is kept: 57 bases, read in frame from the first base. CDR1 and CDR2, per the germline V gene, are MGHRA and YSYEKL. V gives up 4 bases and J gives up 0 bases, and the segment between their germline ends measures 25 bases.